This TCR beta chain came from a study of shared clonotypes between healthy human individuals. Points from the study as a whole: The donor pool, a small one, limited the genetic and exposure-history diversity represented. Despite large depth, sorted-subset datasets appeared incompletely sequenced.

The donors, all of them Caucasian adults, lived in Nashville, Tennessee. On this clone itself: Its antigen is still unknown.

Using immunoSEQ multiplex PCR, the repertoire was profiled, and TCRdb retains in-frame clones only, with some absent. Of about 2.4 million clones listed, roughly 93% were seen once; the top ten hold 0.36%. V lost 5 bases to trimming and J lost 4 bases; unmatched junction nucleotides: 7. The CDR3 consists of 15 residues. CDR1 is SEHNR and CDR2 is FQNEAQ in the germline V gene (reference sequence). The sequence was collected from a young man in good health. Some clones in this sample may be carry-over from other donors' samples. V is TRBV7-9 and J is TRBJ1-3; TRBD1 matches 8 bases. Specimen: naive CD4+ T cells from PBMCs. Regarding subset: CD45RA+ positively selected. The CDR3 region is CASSTRGLKGNTIYF. The CDR3 DNA sequence: TGTGCCAGCAGCACCAGGGGGCTGAAAGGAAACACCATATATTTT.